This paragraph reports one T cell receptor beta chain. This sample stems from a study of T cell responses to AZD1222 COVID-19 vaccine. Trimming shortened V by 1 base and J by 2 bases, and 18 bases separated the two germline ends. Germline CDR1 reads MNHNS; CDR2 reads SASEGT. The CDR3 loop spans 19 amino acids. TCRdb's table, derived via immunoSEQ multiplex PCR, lists solely in-frame clones and lacks some. The data contain around 150,000 clones, roughly 93% of them singletons. The TCR originated in an adult who received the AZD1222 COVID-19 vaccine. The material was peripheral blood, obtained 28 days after the second AZD1222 dose. The chain is built from TRBV6-1 and TRBJ2-6; D gene ambiguous. The CDR3 DNA sequence: TGTGCCAGCAGTGAAGGCCGGCGACTGTTTGAAACTGGGGCCAACGTCCTGACTTTC. Translating it yields CASSEGRRLFETGANVLTF.